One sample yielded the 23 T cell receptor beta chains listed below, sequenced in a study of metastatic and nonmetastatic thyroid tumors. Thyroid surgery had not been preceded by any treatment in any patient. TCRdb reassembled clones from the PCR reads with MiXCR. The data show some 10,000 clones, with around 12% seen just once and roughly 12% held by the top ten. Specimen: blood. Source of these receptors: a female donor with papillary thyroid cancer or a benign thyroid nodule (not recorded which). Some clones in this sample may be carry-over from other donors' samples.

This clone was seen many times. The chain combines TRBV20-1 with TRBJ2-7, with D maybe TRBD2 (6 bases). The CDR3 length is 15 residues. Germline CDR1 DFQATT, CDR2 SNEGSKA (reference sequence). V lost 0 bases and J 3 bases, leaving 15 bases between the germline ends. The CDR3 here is CSAREGSGRFYEQYF. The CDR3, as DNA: TGCAGTGCTAGAGAAGGTAGCGGTCGTTTCTACGAGCAGTACTTC.

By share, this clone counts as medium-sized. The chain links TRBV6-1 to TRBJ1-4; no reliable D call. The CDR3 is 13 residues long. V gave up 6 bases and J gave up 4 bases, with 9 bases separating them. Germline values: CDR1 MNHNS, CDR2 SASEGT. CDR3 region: CASRVTYNEKLFF. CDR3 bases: TGTGCCAGCAGAGTAACATATAATGAAAAACTGTTTTTT.

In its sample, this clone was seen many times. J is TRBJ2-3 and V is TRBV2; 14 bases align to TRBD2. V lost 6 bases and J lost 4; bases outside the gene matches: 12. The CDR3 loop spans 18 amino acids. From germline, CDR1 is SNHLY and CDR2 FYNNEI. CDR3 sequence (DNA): TGTGCCAGCAGGAGGGGGACTAGCGGGAGTAGGGGCCCAGATACGCAGTATTTT. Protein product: CASRRGTSGSRGPDTQYF.

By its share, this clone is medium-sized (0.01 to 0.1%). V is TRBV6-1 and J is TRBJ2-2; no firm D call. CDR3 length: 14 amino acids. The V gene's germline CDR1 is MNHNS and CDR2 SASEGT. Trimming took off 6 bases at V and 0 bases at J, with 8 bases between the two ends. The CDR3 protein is CASSRNPNTGELFF. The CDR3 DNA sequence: TGTGCCAGCAGCCGTAACCCGAACACCGGGGAGCTGTTTTTT.

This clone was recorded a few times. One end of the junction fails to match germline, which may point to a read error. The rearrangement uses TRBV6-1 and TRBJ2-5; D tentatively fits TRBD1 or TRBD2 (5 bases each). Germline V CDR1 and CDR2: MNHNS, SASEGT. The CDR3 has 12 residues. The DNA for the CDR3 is TGTGCCAGAACCGGGGCCAGGGAGACCAAGTACTTC. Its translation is CARTGARETKYF.

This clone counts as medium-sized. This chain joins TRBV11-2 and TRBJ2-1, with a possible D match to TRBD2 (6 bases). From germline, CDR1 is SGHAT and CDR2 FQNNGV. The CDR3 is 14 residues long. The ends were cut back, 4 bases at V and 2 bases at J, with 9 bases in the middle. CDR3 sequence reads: CASSSRLAYNEQFF. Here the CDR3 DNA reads TGTGCCAGCAGCTCACGACTAGCCTACAATGAGCAGTTCTTC.

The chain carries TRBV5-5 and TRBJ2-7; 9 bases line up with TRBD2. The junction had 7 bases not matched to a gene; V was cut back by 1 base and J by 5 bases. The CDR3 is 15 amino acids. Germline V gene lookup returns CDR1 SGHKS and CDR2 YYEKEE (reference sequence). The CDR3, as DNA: TGTGCCAGCAGCTTGTGGGCTAGCGGGATCAACGAGCAGTACTTC. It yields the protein CASSLWASGINEQYF.

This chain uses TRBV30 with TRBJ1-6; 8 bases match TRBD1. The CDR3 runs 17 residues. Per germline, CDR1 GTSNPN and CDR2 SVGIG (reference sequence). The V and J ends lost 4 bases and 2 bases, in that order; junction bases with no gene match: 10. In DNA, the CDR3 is TGTGCCTGGACTCTCCGACAGGGGCGAACCTATAATTCACCCCTCCACTTT. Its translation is CAWTLRQGRTYNSPLHF. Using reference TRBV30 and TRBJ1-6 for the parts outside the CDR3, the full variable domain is SQTIHQWPATLVQPVGSPLSLECTVEGTSNPNLYWYRQAAGRGLQLLFYSVGIGQISSEVPQNLSASRPQDRQFILSSKKLLLSDSGFYLCAWTLRQGRTYNSPLHFGNGTRLTVT.

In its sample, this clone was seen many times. CDR3 residues: CASNDRQNTEAFF. Written as DNA, the CDR3 is TGTGCCAGCAACGACAGGCAGAACACTGAAGCTTTCTTT. The gene calls are TRBV5-6 and TRBJ1-1, with a tentative D call TRBD1 (6 bases). Germline V gene lookup returns CDR1 SGHDT and CDR2 YYEEEE. V was cut by 6 bases and J by 1 base, with 10 bases left in between. The CDR3 spans 13 residues. The complete variable domain, with remaining parts taken from reference TRBV5-6 and TRBJ1-1, reads DAGVTQSPTHLIKTRGQQVTLRCSPKSGHDTVSWYQQALGQGPQFIFQYYEEEERQRGNFPDRFSGHQFPNYSSELNVNALLLGDSALYLCASNDRQNTEAFFGQGTRLTVV.

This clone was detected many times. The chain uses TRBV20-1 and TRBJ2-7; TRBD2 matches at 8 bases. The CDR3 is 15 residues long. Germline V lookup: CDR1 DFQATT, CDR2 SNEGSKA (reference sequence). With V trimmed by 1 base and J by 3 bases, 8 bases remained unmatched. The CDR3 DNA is TGCAGTGCTAGAGGGACGGGACTAGGCAACTACGAGCAGTACTTC. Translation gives CSARGTGLGNYEQYF.

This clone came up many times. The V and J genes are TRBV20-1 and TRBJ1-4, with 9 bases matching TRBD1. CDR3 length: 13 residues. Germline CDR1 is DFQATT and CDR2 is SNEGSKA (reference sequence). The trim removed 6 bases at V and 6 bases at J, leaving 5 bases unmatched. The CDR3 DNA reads TGCAGTGCATACGGGACAGGGCATGAAAAACTGTTTTTT. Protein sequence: CSAYGTGHEKLFF.

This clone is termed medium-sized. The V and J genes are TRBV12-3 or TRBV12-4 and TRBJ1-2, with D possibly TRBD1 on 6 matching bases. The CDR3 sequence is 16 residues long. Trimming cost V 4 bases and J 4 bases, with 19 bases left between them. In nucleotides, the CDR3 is TGTGCCAGCAGTTCCTCCCTGAGGACAGAAGCCTATGGCTACACCTTC. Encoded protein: CASSSSLRTEAYGYTF.

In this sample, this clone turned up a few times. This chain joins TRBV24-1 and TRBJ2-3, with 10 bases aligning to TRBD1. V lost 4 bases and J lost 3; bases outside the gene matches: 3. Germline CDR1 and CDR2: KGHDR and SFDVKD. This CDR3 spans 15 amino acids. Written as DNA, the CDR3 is TGTGCCACCAGTGAAGGGACAGGGGAGACAGATACGCAGTATTTT. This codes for CATSEGTGETDTQYF.

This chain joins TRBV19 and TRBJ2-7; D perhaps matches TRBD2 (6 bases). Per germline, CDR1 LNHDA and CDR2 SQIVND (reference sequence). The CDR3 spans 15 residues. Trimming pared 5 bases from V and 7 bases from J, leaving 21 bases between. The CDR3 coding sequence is TGTGCCAGTAGTGGATTAGCGGTGGCCCCTCATGAGCAGTACTTC. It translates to CASSGLAVAPHEQYF.

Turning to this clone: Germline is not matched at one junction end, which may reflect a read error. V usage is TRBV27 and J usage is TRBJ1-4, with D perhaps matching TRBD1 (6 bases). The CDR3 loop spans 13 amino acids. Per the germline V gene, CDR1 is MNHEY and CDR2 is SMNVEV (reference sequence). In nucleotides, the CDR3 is TGTGCCAGCCCGGGGGGCAATGGTGAAAGACTGTTTTTT. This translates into CASPGGNGERLFF.

CDR3 amino acids: CASSLEGQNSYGYTF. The DNA of the CDR3 is TGCGCCAGCAGCTTGGAGGGACAGAATTCCTATGGCTACACCTTC. V is TRBV5-1 and J is TRBJ1-2, with 7 bases identical to TRBD1. The germline CDR1 and CDR2 sequences are SGHRS and YFSETQ. CDR3 size: 15 residues. J gave up 4 bases and V 0 bases, and 6 bases lay outside the gene matches.

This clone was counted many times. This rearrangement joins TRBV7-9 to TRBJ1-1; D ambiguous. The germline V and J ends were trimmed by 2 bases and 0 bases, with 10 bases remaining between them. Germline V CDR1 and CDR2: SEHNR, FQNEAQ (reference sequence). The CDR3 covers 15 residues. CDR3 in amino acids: CASSLLRELNTEAFF. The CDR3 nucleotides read TGTGCCAGCAGCTTATTGAGGGAGTTGAACACTGAAGCTTTCTTT.

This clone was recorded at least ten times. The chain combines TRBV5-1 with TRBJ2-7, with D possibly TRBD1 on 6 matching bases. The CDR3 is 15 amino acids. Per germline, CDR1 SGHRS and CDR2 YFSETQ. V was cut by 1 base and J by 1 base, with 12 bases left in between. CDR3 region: CASSLSDRPSYEQYF. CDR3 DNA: TGCGCCAGCAGCTTGTCTGACAGGCCTTCCTACGAGCAGTACTTC.

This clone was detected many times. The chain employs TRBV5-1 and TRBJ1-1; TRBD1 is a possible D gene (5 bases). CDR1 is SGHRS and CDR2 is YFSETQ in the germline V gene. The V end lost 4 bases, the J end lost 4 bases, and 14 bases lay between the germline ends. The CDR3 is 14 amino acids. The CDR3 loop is CASSGATESTEAFF. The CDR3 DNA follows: TGCGCCAGCAGCGGGGCTACGGAGAGCACTGAAGCTTTCTTT.

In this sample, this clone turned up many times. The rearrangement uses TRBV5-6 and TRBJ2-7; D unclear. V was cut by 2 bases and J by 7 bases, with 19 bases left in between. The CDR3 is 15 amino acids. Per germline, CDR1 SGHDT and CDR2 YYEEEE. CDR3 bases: TGTGCCAGCAGCTTCCGACCCTCCGTCCCTGGGGAGCAGTACTTC. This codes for CASSFRPSVPGEQYF.

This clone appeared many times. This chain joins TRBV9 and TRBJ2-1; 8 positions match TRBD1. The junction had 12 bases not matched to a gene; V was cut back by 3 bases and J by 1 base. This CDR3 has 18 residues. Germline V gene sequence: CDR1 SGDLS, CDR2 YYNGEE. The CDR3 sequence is CASSARGQGRFSYNEQFF. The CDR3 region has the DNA TGTGCCAGCAGCGCCCGAGGACAGGGAAGATTTTCCTACAATGAGCAGTTCTTC.

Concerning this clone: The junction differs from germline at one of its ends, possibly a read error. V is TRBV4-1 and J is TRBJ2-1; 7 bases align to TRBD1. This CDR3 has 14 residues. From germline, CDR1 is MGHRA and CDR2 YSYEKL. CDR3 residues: CSSSQGTDYNKQFF. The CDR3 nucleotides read TGCTCCAGCAGCCAAGGGACAGATTACAATAAGCAGTTCTTC.

The DNA of the CDR3 is TGTGCCAGCACCGAACAGGGACAGCACTTTTTT. Its protein is CASTEQGQHFF. The chain is built from TRBV6-1 and TRBJ1-4, with 7 positions matching TRBD1. Per the germline V gene, CDR1 is MNHNS and CDR2 is SASEGT. V dropped 7 bases and J dropped 17; count of bases not matched to a gene: 10. The CDR3 length is 11 residues.